Listed below are T cell receptor beta chains from one sample, sequenced in a study of blood T cell repertoires in COVID-19. TCRdb's table, derived via immunoSEQ multiplex PCR, lists solely in-frame clones and lacks some. Of a few hundred thousand clones detected, 80% to 90% appear once; the ten largest clones hold roughly 4.2%. Sequencing used peripheral blood. The receptor source for this set is a man aged 50 to 59 with acute or convalescent COVID-19. Both conserved end residues are part of each CDR3. D genes are given only for firm matches.

j_call: TRBJ1-5
v_call: TRBV2
d_call: TRBD1
cdr3_aa: CASSEIGTAQPQHF

j_call: TRBJ2-2
v_call: TRBV23-1
d_call: NA
cdr3_aa: CASSQGGVATPNTGELFF

j_call: TRBJ2-7
v_call: TRBV5-1
d_call: TRBD2
cdr3_aa: CASSLGTSGGPYEQYF

j_call: TRBJ1-3
v_call: TRBV29-1
d_call: TRBD1
cdr3_aa: CSVVQPGTASGNTIYF

j_call: TRBJ1-4
v_call: TRBV9
d_call: TRBD1
cdr3_aa: CASSVSGGQTNEKLFF

j_call: TRBJ1-1
v_call: TRBV7-2
d_call: NA
cdr3_aa: CASSLQGSKAFF

j_call: TRBJ1-2
v_call: TRBV5-1
d_call: NA
cdr3_aa: CASSLETGRGYTF

j_call: TRBJ1-2
v_call: TRBV3-1/TRBV3-2
d_call: NA
cdr3_aa: CASSQLYGYTF

j_call: TRBJ1-2
v_call: TRBV7-9
d_call: NA
cdr3_aa: CASSPSGGYTF

j_call: TRBJ1-1
v_call: TRBV6-6
d_call: NA
cdr3_aa: CASSLSSGDTEAFF

j_call: TRBJ1-5
v_call: TRBV19
d_call: TRBD1
cdr3_aa: CASRYTGGGQPQHF

j_call: TRBJ2-5
v_call: TRBV9
d_call: NA
cdr3_aa: CASSVGGRAQETQYF

j_call: TRBJ1-2
v_call: TRBV9
d_call: NA
cdr3_aa: CASSVAPSDSYYGYTF

j_call: TRBJ2-2
v_call: TRBV5-6
d_call: NA
cdr3_aa: CASSLPLAGGFGTGELFF

j_call: TRBJ2-1
v_call: TRBV6-2/TRBV6-3
d_call: TRBD1
cdr3_aa: CASSTLFQGAAYNEQFF

j_call: TRBJ1-4
v_call: TRBV19
d_call: NA
cdr3_aa: CASSIQATNEKLFF

j_call: TRBJ1-2
v_call: TRBV9
d_call: NA
cdr3_aa: CASSFSSDGYTF

j_call: TRBJ2-2
v_call: TRBV7-9
d_call: NA
cdr3_aa: CASTRGSNTGELFF

j_call: TRBJ2-3
v_call: TRBV7-2
d_call: TRBD2
cdr3_aa: CASSPQAGGTDTQYF

j_call: TRBJ2-3
v_call: TRBV6-5
d_call: NA
cdr3_aa: CASSPGTDTQYF

j_call: TRBJ1-2
v_call: TRBV19
d_call: NA
cdr3_aa: CASSIGAGAYGYTF

j_call: TRBJ2-1
v_call: TRBV19
d_call: TRBD2
cdr3_aa: CASSMVAGGFTYNEQFF